The sequence of this T cell receptor (beta chain) was determined in a study of blood T cell repertoires in COVID-19. TCRdb's copy holds only in-frame clones and misses some; the assay was immunoSEQ multiplex PCR. The sample consists of some 400,000 clones, approximately 89% of them appearing once. Participants were aged 18 to 89 years, lived in under 25 US areas, and enrolled virtually. Germline V gene sequence: CDR1 PRHDT, CDR2 FYEKMQ (reference sequence). V shed 0 bases and J shed 1 base, with 8 bases lying between them. CDR3 length equals 15 residues. Sequencing used PBMCs or T cells enriched from blood (not recorded which). The TCR comes from a man between 25 and 39 years old who had recovered from COVID-19. V gene TRBV13 combines with J gene TRBJ2-3, with a weak D call TRBD1 (6 bases). CDR3 residues: CASSLGAGGTDTQYF. CDR3 nucleotide sequence: TGTGCCAGCAGCTTAGGAGCAGGGGGCACAGATACGCAGTATTTT. The full variable domain, rest sourced from reference TRBV13 and TRBJ2-3, is AAGVIQSPRHLIKEKRETATLKCYPIPRHDTVYWYQQGPGQDPQFLISFYEKMQSDKGSIPDRFSAQQFSDYHSELNMSSLELGDSALYFCASSLGAGGTDTQYFGPGTRLTVL.